Here is one T cell receptor beta chain with its context. The CDR3 loop spans 14 amino acids. V gave up 6 bases and J gave up 4 bases; unmatched junction bases: 5. Germline-derived CDR1 and CDR2 are LNHDA and SQIVND (reference sequence). This record belongs to a study of shared clonotypes between healthy human individuals. Profiled with immunoSEQ multiplex PCR; TCRdb holds only in-frame clones, not every one. The sample has about 1 million clones, approximately 70% seen once. The TCR originated in a man aged 18 to 30 in good health. The genes are TRBV19 and TRBJ1-4; 7 bases map to TRBD1. The source material was memory CD4+ T cells sorted from blood. Subset reported: CD45RA-negative fraction. CDR3 amino acids: CASSRGQVNEKLFF. The CDR3 region has the DNA TGTGCCAGTAGCCGAGGACAGGTTAATGAAAAACTGTTTTTT.